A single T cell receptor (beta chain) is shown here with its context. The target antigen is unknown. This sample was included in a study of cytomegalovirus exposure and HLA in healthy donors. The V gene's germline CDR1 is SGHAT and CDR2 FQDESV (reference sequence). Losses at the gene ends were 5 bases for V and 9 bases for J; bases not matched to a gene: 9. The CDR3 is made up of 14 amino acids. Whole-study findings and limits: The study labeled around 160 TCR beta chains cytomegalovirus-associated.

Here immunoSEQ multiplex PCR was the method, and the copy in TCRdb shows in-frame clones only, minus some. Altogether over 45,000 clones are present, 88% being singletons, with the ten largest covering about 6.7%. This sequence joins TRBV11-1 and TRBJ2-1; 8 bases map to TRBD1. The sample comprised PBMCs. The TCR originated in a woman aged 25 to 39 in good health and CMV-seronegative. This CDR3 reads CASSTRTGLLEQFF. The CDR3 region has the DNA TGTGCCAGCAGCACCCGGACAGGGCTCCTTGAGCAGTTCTTC.